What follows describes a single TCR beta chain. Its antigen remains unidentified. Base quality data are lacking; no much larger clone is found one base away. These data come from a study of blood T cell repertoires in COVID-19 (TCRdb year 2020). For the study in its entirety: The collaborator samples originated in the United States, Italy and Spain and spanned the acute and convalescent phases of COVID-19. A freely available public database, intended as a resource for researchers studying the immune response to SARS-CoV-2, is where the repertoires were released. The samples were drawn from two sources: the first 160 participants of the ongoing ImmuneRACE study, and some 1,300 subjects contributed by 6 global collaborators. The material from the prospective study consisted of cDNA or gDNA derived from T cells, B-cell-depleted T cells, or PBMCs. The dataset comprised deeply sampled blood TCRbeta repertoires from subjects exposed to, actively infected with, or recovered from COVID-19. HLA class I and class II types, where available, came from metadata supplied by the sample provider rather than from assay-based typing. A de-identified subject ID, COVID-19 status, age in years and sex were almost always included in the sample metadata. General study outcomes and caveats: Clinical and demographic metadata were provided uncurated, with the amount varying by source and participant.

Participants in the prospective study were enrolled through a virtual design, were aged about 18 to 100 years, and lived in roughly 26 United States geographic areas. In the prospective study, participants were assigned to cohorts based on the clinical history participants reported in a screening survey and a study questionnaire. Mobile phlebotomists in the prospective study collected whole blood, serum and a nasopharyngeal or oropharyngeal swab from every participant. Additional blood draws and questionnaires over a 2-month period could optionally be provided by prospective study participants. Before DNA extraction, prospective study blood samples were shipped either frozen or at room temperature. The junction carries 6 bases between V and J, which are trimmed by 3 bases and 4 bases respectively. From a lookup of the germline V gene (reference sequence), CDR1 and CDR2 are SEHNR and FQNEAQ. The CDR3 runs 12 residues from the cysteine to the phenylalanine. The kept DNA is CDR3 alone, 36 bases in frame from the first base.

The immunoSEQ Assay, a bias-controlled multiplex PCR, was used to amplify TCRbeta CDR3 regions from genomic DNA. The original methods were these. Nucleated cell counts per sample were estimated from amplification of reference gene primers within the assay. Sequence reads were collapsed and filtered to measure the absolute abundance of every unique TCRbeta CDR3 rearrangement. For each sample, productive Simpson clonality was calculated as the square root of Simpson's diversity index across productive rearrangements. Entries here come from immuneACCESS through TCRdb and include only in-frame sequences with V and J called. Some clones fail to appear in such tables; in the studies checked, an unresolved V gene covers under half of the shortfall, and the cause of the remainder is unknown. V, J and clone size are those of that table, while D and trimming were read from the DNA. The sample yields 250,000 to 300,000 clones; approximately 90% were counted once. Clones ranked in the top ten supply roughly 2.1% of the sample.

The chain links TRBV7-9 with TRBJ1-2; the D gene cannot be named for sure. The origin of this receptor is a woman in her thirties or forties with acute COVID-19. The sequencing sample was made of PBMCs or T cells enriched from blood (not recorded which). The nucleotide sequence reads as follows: TGTGCCAGCAGCTTTGCGCTCTATGGCTACACCTTC. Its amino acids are CASSFALYGYTF.